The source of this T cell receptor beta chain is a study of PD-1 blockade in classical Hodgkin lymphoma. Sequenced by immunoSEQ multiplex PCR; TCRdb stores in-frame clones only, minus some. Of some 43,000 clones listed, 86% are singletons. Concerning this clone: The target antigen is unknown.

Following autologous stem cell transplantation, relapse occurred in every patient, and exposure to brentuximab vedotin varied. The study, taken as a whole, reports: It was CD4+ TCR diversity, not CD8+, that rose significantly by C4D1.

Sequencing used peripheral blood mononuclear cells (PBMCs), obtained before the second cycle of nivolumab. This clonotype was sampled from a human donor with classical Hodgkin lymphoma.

The CDR3 loop reads CASSLQGPHTEAFF. The CDR3 DNA is TGTGCCAGCAGCTTACAGGGGCCCCACACTGAAGCTTTCTTT. The chain couples TRBV7-3 to TRBJ1-1; D might be TRBD1 (6 bases). V dropped 2 bases and J dropped 3 bases, with 10 bases sitting between them. Germline CDR1 and CDR2: SGHTA and FQGTGA. CDR3 length: 14 residues. Supplemented by reference TRBV7-3 and TRBJ1-1, the full variable domain reads GAGVSQTPSNKVTEKGKYVELRCDPISGHTALYWYRQSLGQGPEFLIYFQGTGAADDSGLPNDRFFAVRPEGSVSTLKIQRTERGDSAVYLCASSLQGPHTEAFFGQGTRLTVV.